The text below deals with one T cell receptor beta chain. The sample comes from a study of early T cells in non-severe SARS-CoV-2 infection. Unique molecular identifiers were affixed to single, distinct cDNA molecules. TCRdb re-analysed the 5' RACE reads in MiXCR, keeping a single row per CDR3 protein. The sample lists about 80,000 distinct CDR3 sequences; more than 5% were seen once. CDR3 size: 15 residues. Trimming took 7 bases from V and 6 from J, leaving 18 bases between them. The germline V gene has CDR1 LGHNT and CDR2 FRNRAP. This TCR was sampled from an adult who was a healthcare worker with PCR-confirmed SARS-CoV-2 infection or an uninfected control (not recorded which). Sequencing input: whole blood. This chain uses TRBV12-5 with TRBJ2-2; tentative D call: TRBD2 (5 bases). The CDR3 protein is CASARSGSFAGELFF. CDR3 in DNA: TGTGCTAGTGCTCGCTCGGGGTCGTTTGCCGGGGAGCTGTTTTTT.